Sequencing of this TCR beta chain was carried out in a study of tumor and adjacent non-tumor tissue in lung cancer. Study summary: Histology: about a dozen adenocarcinoma, a couple of squamous cell carcinoma, 1 small cell lung cancer. Aged about 31 to 85 years, patients included roughly ten men and 5 women with stage I to III disease. The study, taken as a whole, reports: Top 100 clones took a larger repertoire share in normal lung.

Three rounds of nested PCR, following a modified ARM-PCR protocol, produced the TCRbeta library. TCRdb processed the multiplex PCR reads anew with MiXCR; each CDR3 protein has one entry. In the table there are approximately 130,000 distinct CDR3 sequences, about 66% of which are singletons. To note about this clonotype: Its antigen is as yet unknown.

Germline V gives CDR1 KGHDR, CDR2 SFDVKD. The CDR3 totals 19 residues. The V gene lost 4 bases and the J gene lost 0 bases, with 18 bases spanning the gap. The template was RNA from unsorted bulk tissue. Sequencing was done on a sample of lung tumor tissue. The V gene is TRBV24-1, the J gene TRBJ2-6; the D call may be TRBD1 or TRBD2 (5 bases each). The receptor's source is a man in his thirties or forties with non-small cell lung cancer. The CDR3 DNA reads as TGTGCCACCAGTGACAACTCCGGGACGGGAAGCTCTGGGGCCAACGTCCTGACTTTC. The encoded protein is CATSDNSGTGSSGANVLTF.